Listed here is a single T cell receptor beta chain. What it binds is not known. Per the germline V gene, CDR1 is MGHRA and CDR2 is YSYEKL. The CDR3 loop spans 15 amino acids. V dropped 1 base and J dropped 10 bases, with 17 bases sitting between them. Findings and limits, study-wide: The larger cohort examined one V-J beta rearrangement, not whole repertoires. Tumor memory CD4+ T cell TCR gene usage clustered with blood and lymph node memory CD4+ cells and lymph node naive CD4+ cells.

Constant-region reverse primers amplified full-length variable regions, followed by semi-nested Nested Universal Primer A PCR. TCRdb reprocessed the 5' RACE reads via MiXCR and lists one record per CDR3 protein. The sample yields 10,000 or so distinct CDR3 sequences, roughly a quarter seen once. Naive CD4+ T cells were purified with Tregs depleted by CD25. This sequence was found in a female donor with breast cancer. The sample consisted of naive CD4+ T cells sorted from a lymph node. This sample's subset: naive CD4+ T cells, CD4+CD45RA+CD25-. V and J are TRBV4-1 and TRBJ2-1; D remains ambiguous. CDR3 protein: CASSQVSPHITEQFF. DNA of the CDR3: TGCGCCAGCAGCCAAGTCTCGCCACACATAACCGAGCAGTTCTTC.